This T cell receptor (beta chain) stems from a study of glioma-infiltrating T cells after dendritic cell vaccination (dated by TCRdb to 2016 to 2017). In the study overall: Of the approximately 15 glioblastoma patients in the cohort, all drawn from Phase I and II dendritic cell vaccination trials, 9 were newly diagnosed and 6 had recurrent disease. Patients received autologous tumor lysate-pulsed dendritic cell vaccination between 2003 and 2012. The vaccine was prepared from monocyte-derived dendritic cells that were cultured for roughly seven days with IL-4 and GM-CSF and then pulsed overnight with autologous tumor lysate. Three intradermal dendritic cell vaccine injections were administered to patients at biweekly intervals in the arm below the axilla. Deep sequencing of TCR beta CDR3 regions was used to quantify tumor-infiltrating lymphocyte content and compare tumor and blood repertoires in dendritic cell-vaccinated glioblastoma patients. TCR sequencing metrics, including TIL content and tumor-blood repertoire overlap, were correlated with survival after dendritic cell vaccination.

Patients were selected for having adequate residual fresh-frozen tumor tissue and more than two years of available survival data. Molecular status otherwise varied across the glioblastoma patients, but none of them carried an isocitrate dehydrogenase mutation. PBMC were collected before vaccination, two weeks after the third vaccination, and at tumor progression if progression occurred. The Qiagen DNeasy Blood extraction Kit was used for extraction of genomic DNA. TCRB CDR3 regions were amplified from about 2 ug genomic DNA, or all available DNA if less, using the immunoSEQ assay. The multiplex PCR relied on 60 forward primers for TCR V beta segments and 13 reverse primers for J beta segments. Synthetic control templates were spiked into each sample at limiting dilution to estimate reads per starting template. The Illumina HiSeq System generated 87 bp sequencing reads. Per the source publication's procedure: PCR and sequencing errors were removed by a nearest neighbor algorithm that merged closely related sequences. TCR overlap was defined as the percentage of unique tumor TCR beta sequences that were also present in the same patient's peripheral blood. TCRdb limited this immuneACCESS table to in-frame rearrangements with V and J called. A share of clones is missing; checked studies link under half to unresolved V genes, and the rest is unexplained. The DNA was the basis for D and trimming; V, J and clone size are from that table. The sample table shows 75,000 to 100,000 clones, and over 60% are seen once. The top ten clones comprise roughly 5.6% of the sample.

General conclusions and limits of the study: The three-group TCR overlap response model was described as speculative and requiring prospective validation. TCR clonality showed no direct relationship with survival, which suggests that a diverse polyclonal response may matter. The cohort was small and heterogeneous, few patients had complete blood and tumor sets, and even fewer had initial-recurrent tumor pairs. Higher estimated pretreatment TIL content predicted longer time to progression and overall survival after dendritic cell vaccination.

Concerning this clone: The antigen this receptor binds is unknown. Per-base quality was not reported, and no clone a single base away is much larger than it.

The origin of this receptor is a human donor with glioblastoma. The sample in question was blood, obtained before dendritic cell vaccination.

The CDR3 protein: CATSRDRGWDTQYF. The bases are TGTGCCACCAGCAGGGACAGAGGATGGGATACGCAGTATTTT. Here the chain combines TRBV15 and TRBJ2-3; TRBD1 is perhaps the D gene, given 6 matching bases. V loses 3 bases, J loses 6 bases, and the germline ends lie 13 bases apart. Sequences LNHNV (CDR1) and YYDKDF (CDR2) are obtained from the germline V gene (reference sequence). The CDR3 numbers 14 residues from cysteine through phenylalanine. CDR3 DNA is the only sequence kept; it has 42 bases, read in frame from the first base.